The next 5 T cell receptor beta chains were all read from a single sample in a study of T cell responses to AZD1222 COVID-19 vaccine. Some clones are missing from TCRdb's copy, which holds only in-frame ones; the method was immunoSEQ multiplex PCR. Among roughly 100,000 clones listed, 90% were seen once. Sequenced material: peripheral blood, taken on day 0 of AZD1222 vaccination. These receptors were obtained from an adult in good health.

This clone was seen a handful of times. The rearrangement joins TRBV29-1 to TRBJ1-4; no firm D call. The CDR3 is made up of 17 amino acids. Looked up from germline, CDR1 is SQVTM and CDR2 is ANQGSEA. V was clipped by 4 bases and J by 3 bases, with 21 bases between them. The CDR3, as DNA: TGCAGCGTTGGAGGAGTCCGGGCCGGTGGGTCTAATGAAAAACTGTTTTTT. Its translation: CSVGGVRAGGSNEKLFF.

The rearrangement links TRBV10-2 to TRBJ2-3, with a tentative D call TRBD2 (7 bases). The V end lost 9 bases, the J end lost 2 bases, and 12 bases lay between the germline ends. The CDR3 is 13 residues long. Germline V gene lookup returns CDR1 WSHSY and CDR2 SAAADI. The CDR3 region has the DNA TGCGCCAGTCGTGGGGGGGCCACAGATACGCAGTATTTT. Translating it yields CASRGGATDTQYF.

The CDR3 DNA is TGCGCCAGCAGACCGGTAGGCCGTCCGTATGGCTACACCTTC. Its translation is CASRPVGRPYGYTF. This sequence joins TRBV5-1 and TRBJ1-2; D is ambiguous. Germline assignment: CDR1 SGHRS and CDR2 YFSETQ. The CDR3 has 14 residues. V lost 5 bases and J lost 5, with 16 bases in between.

The rearrangement joins TRBV11-1 to TRBJ2-2; TRBD1 matches 10 bases. Trimming at V came to 6 bases and at J to 4 bases, leaving 8 bases not matched to a gene. Germline CDR1 SGHAT, CDR2 FQDESV (reference sequence). The CDR3 contains 16 residues. CDR3 coding DNA: TGTGCCAGCAGACCAGGACAGGGGGTGAGCACCGGGGAGCTGTTTTTT. It is translated as CASRPGQGVSTGELFF. The full variable domain, with the rest looked up from reference TRBV11-1 and TRBJ2-2, is EAEVAQSPRYKITEKSQAVAFWCDPISGHATLYWYRQILGQGPELLVQFQDESVVDDSQLPKDRFSAERLKGVDSTLKIQPAELGDSAMYLCASRPGQGVSTGELFFGEGSRLTVL.

This chain joins TRBV11-2 and TRBJ1-6, with D possibly being TRBD1 (6 bases). V was pared by 1 base and J by 6 bases, with 7 bases between. This CDR3 has 14 amino acids. Germline CDR1 SGHAT, CDR2 FQNNGV. For the CDR3, the DNA is TGTGCCAGCAGCTTAGTCAGGGGTAATTCACCCCTCCACTTT. Amino acids: CASSLVRGNSPLHF.